Shown below are 6 T cell receptor beta chains from a single sample sequenced in a study of CD4 T cells in relation to SARS-CoV-2 and coronaviruses. The table came from immunoSEQ multiplex PCR; TCRdb's copy has only in-frame clones and leaves some out. Of around 70,000 clones in the sample, about 90% were seen once. Before the COVID-19 pandemic, during about 2011-2019, CD4+ T cells were taken from unexposed donors. Sequenced: memory CD4+ T cells from PBMCs. Receptor source: a human donor in good health.

This sequence joins TRBV10-3 and TRBJ1-2; 10 bases are a match to TRBD1. The CDR3 length is 14 residues. With 6 bases clipped from V and 8 bases from J, the junction kept 9 bases outside the gene matches. Germline V gene lookup returns CDR1 ENHRY and CDR2 SYGVKD. The CDR3 bases are TGTGCCATCAGCGATCGACAGGGGGCGGGGGGCTACACCTTC. Translated: CAISDRQGAGGYTF.

This clone has a handful of counts. The rearrangement joins TRBV4-2 to TRBJ2-5; 13 bases map to TRBD2. In germline, CDR1 is LGHNA, CDR2 YNFKEQ. The CDR3 totals 15 residues. Germline trimming cut 1 base from V and 5 bases from J; bases unmatched to any gene: 1. CDR3 nucleotide sequence: TGTGCCAGCAGCCAAGGGACTAGCGGGAGTGAGACCCAGTACTTC. Residues: CASSQGTSGSETQYF.

The rearrangement uses TRBV4-3 and TRBJ2-3; D is unclear. CDR1 is LGHNA and CDR2 is YSLEER in the germline V gene. The V and J ends lost 0 bases and 2 bases respectively, with 6 bases between them. The CDR3 consists of 14 residues. CDR3 nucleotides: TGCGCCAGCAGCCAAGACTTACTCACAGATACGCAGTATTTT. Its translation is CASSQDLLTDTQYF.

The V call is TRBV7-2, the J call TRBJ2-6, with no clear D. Germline V lookup: CDR1 SGHTA, CDR2 FQGNSA. The ends were cut back, 5 bases at V and 0 bases at J, with 8 bases in the middle. This CDR3 comprises 15 residues. The CDR3 DNA follows: TGTGCCAGCAGCCTCGTTTACTCTGGGGCCAACGTCCTGACTTTC. Translating it yields CASSLVYSGANVLTF.

V usage is TRBV7-2 and J usage is TRBJ2-7; TRBD2 might be the D (5 bases). Germline values: CDR1 SGHTA, CDR2 FQGNSA. The CDR3 contains 14 residues. V lost 4 bases, J lost 2 bases, and 12 bases lay in between. The CDR3 is CASSSDWEAYEQYF. Written as DNA, the CDR3 is TGTGCCAGCAGCTCGGACTGGGAAGCCTACGAGCAGTACTTC.

A few counts support this clone. The V gene is TRBV3-1 (or the pseudogene TRBV3-2), the J gene TRBJ2-1; tentatively, D is TRBD2 (5 bases). The CDR3 covers 14 residues. V gave up 3 bases and J gave up 1 base, with 7 bases separating them. Germline values: CDR1 LGHDT, CDR2 YNNKEL (reference sequence). CDR3 protein: CASSHEGSYNEQFF. The CDR3 DNA sequence: TGTGCCAGCAGCCACGAGGGTTCCTACAATGAGCAGTTCTTC.